This T cell receptor (beta chain) was identified during a study of CD8+CD57+ T cells in acquired aplastic anemia. Trimming took 3 bases from V and 2 from J, leaving 9 bases between them. CDR1 is ENHRY and CDR2 is SYGVKD in the germline V gene. CDR3 length: 14 amino acids. Genomic DNA acted as the template from which TCR beta VDJ combination and CDR3 sequence profiling were carried out. TCRdb re-analysed the reads in MiXCR, keeping a single row per CDR3 protein. The table has 400,000 to 500,000 distinct CDR3 sequences, 65% to 80% seen once; the top ten hold under 5%. The sample was sorted CD4+, CD8+, or CD8+CD57+ T cells (not recorded which) from PBMCs. The sequence came from a human donor in good health, serving as a control. The chain couples TRBV10-3 to TRBJ2-3; the D gene is possibly TRBD2 (6 bases). The CDR3 loop is CAISDPGVTDTQYF. The CDR3 DNA follows: TGTGCCATCAGTGATCCGGGGGTCACAGATACGCAGTATTTT.